The 30 T cell receptor beta chains below all came from one sample that was sequenced in a study of T cells in Graves' hyperthyroidism and ophthalmopathy. RNA transcripts provided the source from which TCR beta CDR3 regions were amplified. Researchers ran a first-round RT-PCR on the TCR CDR3 using the HTBI primer set. TCRdb reprocessed the multiplex PCR reads via MiXCR and lists one record per CDR3 protein. This sample has over 400,000 distinct CDR3 sequences, with under 15% found just once. Sequencing was performed on blood. The source of these receptors is a man between 18 and 35 years old with Graves' ophthalmopathy.

This clonotype was observed a handful of times. The CDR3 loop reads CASSIDPSESTQYF. CDR3 coding DNA: TGTGCCAGTAGTATAGACCCTAGCGAAAGCACGCAGTATTTT. The rearrangement links TRBV19 to TRBJ2-3; D perhaps matches TRBD2 (6 bases). The germline CDR1 and CDR2 sequences are LNHDA and SQIVND (reference sequence). Between the trimmed V and J ends, which lost 0 bases and 9 bases, there was a span of 13 bases. This CDR3 is built from 14 residues.

This clonotype occurred many times. J is TRBJ1-1 and V is TRBV30; 7 bases are shared with TRBD1. V was pared by 7 bases and J by 3 bases, with 2 bases of the junction left unmatched. The CDR3 totals 11 residues. The germline gives CDR1 GTSNPN, CDR2 SVGIG (reference sequence). The CDR3 here is CASQGYTEAFF. In DNA, the CDR3 is TGTGCCTCACAGGGGTACACTGAAGCTTTCTTT.

This clonotype has a count of ten or more. The chain recombines TRBV11-3 with TRBJ2-1, with unresolved D. The CDR3 sequence is 13 residues long. The germline V gene has CDR1 SGHNT and CDR2 YENEEA. Trimming cost V 6 bases and J 0 bases, with 6 bases left between them. CDR3 coding DNA: TGTGCCAGCAGGACCCGCTCCTACAATGAGCAGTTCTTC. Translated: CASRTRSYNEQFF.

This clonotype was detected only a few times. The V and J genes are TRBV20-1 and TRBJ1-3; maybe TRBD1 (5 bases). The CDR3 consists of 16 residues. The V and J ends lost 4 bases and 0 bases respectively, with 16 bases between them. Per the germline V gene, CDR1 is DFQATT and CDR2 is SNEGSKA (reference sequence). DNA for the CDR3: TGCAGTGCTATTCCCTCGTGGGGACGCTCTGGAAACACCATATATTTT. Translating gives CSAIPSWGRSGNTIYF.

Only a few counts were recorded for this clonotype. The chain joins TRBV3-1 to TRBJ2-2; TRBD2 matches at 9 bases. The CDR3 has 19 residues. Looked up from germline, CDR1 is LGHDT and CDR2 is YNNKEL (reference sequence). The V gene end was trimmed by 0 bases and the J gene end by 6 bases; junction bases not matched to a gene: 14. CDR3 sequence reads: CASSQDWRTSGLVAGELFF. The CDR3 DNA follows: TGTGCCAGCAGCCAAGATTGGAGAACTAGCGGGTTAGTGGCCGGGGAGCTGTTTTTT.

The chain uses TRBV7-9 and TRBJ1-6, with 7 bases matching TRBD1. V lost 5 bases and J lost 9; bases outside the gene matches: 13. Germline V gives CDR1 SEHNR, CDR2 FQNEAQ (reference sequence). The CDR3 consists of 16 residues. This CDR3 reads CASSPRTGEVGSPLHF. The CDR3 DNA sequence: TGTGCCAGCAGCCCCCGAACAGGGGAAGTAGGTTCACCCCTCCACTTT.

This clonotype was detected ten times or more. This chain uses TRBV7-2 with TRBJ1-5; 7 bases fit TRBD1. Germline assignment: CDR1 SGHTA and CDR2 FQGNSA. V trimming: 5 bases; J trimming: 6 bases; junction bases outside the gene matches: 10. The CDR3 spans 15 residues. This chain's CDR3 is CASSRYPDRVQPQHF. The DNA of the CDR3 is TGTGCCAGCAGCCGATACCCCGACAGGGTTCAGCCCCAGCATTTT.

CDR3 loop: CASTAGGELFF. The CDR3 DNA is TGTGCCAGCACCGCGGGGGGGGAGCTGTTTTTT. The chain recombines TRBV7-9 with TRBJ2-2, with D maybe TRBD2 (6 bases). V lost 7 bases and J 8 bases, leaving 8 bases between the germline ends. This CDR3 is 11 amino acids long. Germline CDR1 and CDR2: SEHNR and FQNEAQ (reference sequence).

V and J are TRBV7-2 and TRBJ2-1; 7 positions agree with TRBD2. The germline gives CDR1 SGHTA, CDR2 FQGNSA. With 3 bases clipped from V and 4 bases from J, the junction kept 6 bases outside the gene matches. The CDR3 spans 15 residues. The CDR3 region is CASSLDSGPYNEQFF. CDR3 coding DNA: TGTGCCAGCAGCTTGGATAGCGGGCCTTACAATGAGCAGTTCTTC.

This clonotype showed up many times. The chain carries TRBV3-1 and TRBJ1-2; D is perhaps TRBD1 (5 bases). CDR3 length equals 12 residues. Germline loops: CDR1 LGHDT, CDR2 YNNKEL (reference sequence). With 3 bases removed from V and 7 bases from J, the gap between germline ends came to 9 bases. This CDR3 reads CASSQGVAGYTF. The CDR3 nucleotides read TGTGCCAGCAGCCAGGGGGTGGCTGGCTACACCTTC.

The chain joins TRBV29-1 to TRBJ2-7, with TRBD2 matching 10 bases. The V gene's germline CDR1 is SQVTM and CDR2 ANQGSEA. This CDR3 spans 13 amino acids. The V gene end was trimmed by 7 bases and the J gene end by 1 base; junction bases not matched to a gene: 4. The DNA of the CDR3 is TGCAGCGGTAGCGGGGGGCCTTCCTACGAGCAGTACTTC. Encoded protein: CSGSGGPSYEQYF.

This clonotype was counted ten times or more. V usage is TRBV20-1 and J usage is TRBJ2-1, with 7 bases aligning to TRBD2. The V gene end was trimmed by 6 bases and the J gene end by 4 bases; junction bases not matched to a gene: 9. The germline V gene encodes CDR1 DFQATT and CDR2 SNEGSKA (reference sequence). This CDR3 region has 14 residues. CDR3 sequence reads: CSARRGSGYNEQFF. CDR3 sequence (DNA): TGCAGTGCGCGGCGCGGGAGTGGGTACAATGAGCAGTTCTTC.

In this sample, this clonotype turned up a few times. The rearrangement joins TRBV6-1 to TRBJ1-1; D is unresolved. This CDR3 contains 14 residues. V lost 6 bases, J lost 1 base, and 12 bases lay in between. Germline lookup yields CDR1 MNHNS and CDR2 SASEGT. CDR3 amino acids: CASRLRIGNTEAFF. The CDR3 nucleotides are TGTGCCAGCAGGCTACGGATCGGGAACACTGAAGCTTTCTTT.

The chain has TRBV27 and TRBJ2-6; TRBD1 is a possible D gene (5 bases). V was shortened by 6 bases and J by 0 bases, with 12 bases between the two germline ends. The CDR3 is 16 residues long. Germline assignment: CDR1 MNHEY and CDR2 SMNVEV (reference sequence). DNA for the CDR3: TGTGCCAGCAGGGGCAGGGCTGCCTCTGGGGCCAACGTCCTGACTTTC. This sequence encodes CASRGRAASGANVLTF.

This clonotype showed up many times. One end of the junction varies from germline; a read error may be responsible. V and J are TRBV7-9 and TRBJ2-1; 8 positions match TRBD1. The CDR3 extends over 14 amino acids. Germline assignment: CDR1 SEHNR and CDR2 FQNEAQ (reference sequence). The CDR3 reads CASRLGQGNNEQFF. CDR3 DNA: TGTGCCAGCAGATTAGGACAGGGAAACAATGAGCAGTTCTTC.

The sample holds many counts of this clonotype. This chain joins TRBV7-9 and TRBJ2-1, with D unresolved. V was trimmed by 1 base and J by 1 base, leaving 11 bases between them. This CDR3 contains 16 residues. The germline V gene encodes CDR1 SEHNR and CDR2 FQNEAQ (reference sequence). DNA for the CDR3: TGTGCCAGCAGCTTAGTGGGCTCCCGTTCCTACAATGAGCAGTTCTTC. Translated: CASSLVGSRSYNEQFF.

This clonotype was seen a handful of times. The gene calls are TRBV2 and TRBJ2-7; D gene ambiguous. Deletions cut 6 bases from V and 5 bases from J, with 14 bases between. This CDR3 comprises 13 residues. Per the germline V gene, CDR1 is SNHLY and CDR2 is FYNNEI. CDR3 region: CASRETSSHEQYF. CDR3 sequence (DNA): TGTGCCAGCAGGGAGACATCTTCCCACGAGCAGTACTTC. Together with reference TRBV2 and TRBJ2-7, the CDR3 gives the full variable domain: EPEVTQTPSHQVTQMGQEVILRCVPISNHLYFYWYRQILGQKVEFLVSFYNNEISEKSEIFDDQFSVERPDGSNFTLKIRSTKLEDSAMYFCASRETSSHEQYFGPGTRLTVT.

The chain joins TRBV10-2 to TRBJ2-4; TRBD2 matches 8 bases. This CDR3 has 17 residues. Germline V gene data show CDR1 as WSHSY and CDR2 as SAAADI. The V segment lost 2 bases and the J segment 0 bases; nucleotides outside the gene matches: 6. CDR3: CASSESGGLIAKNIQYF. The CDR3, as DNA: TGCGCCAGCAGTGAGAGCGGGGGCCTAATAGCCAAAAACATTCAGTACTTC.

This chain connects TRBV19 to TRBJ2-7; weak D call: TRBD2 (5 bases). The CDR3 spans 14 residues. The germline gives CDR1 LNHDA, CDR2 SQIVND (reference sequence). The germline V and J ends were trimmed by 7 bases and 3 bases, with 16 bases remaining between them. The DNA of the CDR3 is TGTGCCAGTACTCCCGCGGTGGGAGACTACGAGCAGTACTTC. Translating it yields CASTPAVGDYEQYF.

For this clonotype: This may be a read error, as it is one base from a much larger clone. The chain employs TRBV2 and TRBJ1-5, with D unresolved. Trimming took off 4 bases at V and 5 bases at J, with 6 bases between the two ends. CDR1 is SNHLY and CDR2 is FYNNEI in the germline V gene. This CDR3 is built from 12 residues. The CDR3, as DNA: TGTGCCAGCAGTGGCTGGGATCAGCCCCAGCATTTT. Translating gives CASSGWDQPQHF.

The V call is TRBV7-9, the J call TRBJ2-7, with 9 bases matching TRBD1. Germline CDR1 is SEHNR and CDR2 is FQNEAQ (reference sequence). The V segment lost 5 bases and the J segment 4 bases; nucleotides outside the gene matches: 9. The CDR3 runs 15 residues. This CDR3 is CASSGPGQGSYEQYF. The CDR3 coding sequence is TGTGCCAGCAGCGGACCGGGACAGGGATCGTACGAGCAGTACTTC.

About this clonotype itself: This may be a read error, as it is one base from a much larger clone. This chain links TRBV12-3 or TRBV12-4 with TRBJ2-1, with 7 positions matching TRBD2. The J call may be mistaken, given a closer DNA end match to TRBJ2-7. The CDR3 spans 15 residues. The CDR3 bases are TGTGCCAGCAAACGGGAGGCAAGCTCCTACAATGAGCAGTACTTC. Translating gives CASKREASSYNEQYF.

This clonotype was found many times. This chain joins TRBV11-2 and TRBJ1-5; the D is unclear. The CDR3 totals 13 residues. The germline V and J ends were trimmed by 0 bases and 5 bases, with 5 bases remaining between them. The V gene's germline CDR1 is SGHAT and CDR2 FQNNGV. CDR3 DNA sequence: TGTGCCAGCAGCTTAGAAGGCTATCAGCCCCAGCATTTT. Translating it yields CASSLEGYQPQHF.

This clonotype was seen at least ten times. The chain uses TRBV30 and TRBJ1-2; D is undetermined. Looked up from germline, CDR1 is GTSNPN and CDR2 is SVGIG (reference sequence). The CDR3 has 12 amino acids. V lost 4 bases, J lost 1 base, and 7 bases lay in between. The CDR3 coding sequence is TGTGCCTGGACAGGTCTTAACTATGGCTACACCTTC. Its protein is CAWTGLNYGYTF.

This clonotype was counted a few times. V gene TRBV19 combines with J gene TRBJ2-1; tentatively, D is TRBD2 (5 bases). V gave up 7 bases and J gave up 13 bases, with 20 bases separating them. The CDR3 spans 13 residues. CDR1 and CDR2 from the germline V gene are LNHDA and SQIVND (reference sequence). The CDR3, as DNA: TGTGCCAGTACAGAGTATCCGGGGTCACCTCAGTTCTTC. This gives the protein CASTEYPGSPQFF.

CDR3 coding DNA: TGTGCCAGCGGCAGGGAGAATCAGCCCCAGCATTTT. This codes for CASGRENQPQHF. The chain joins TRBV27 to TRBJ1-5, with a weak D call TRBD1 (5 bases). Germline assignment: CDR1 MNHEY and CDR2 SMNVEV (reference sequence). Trimming took 8 bases from V and 4 from J, leaving 9 bases between them. The CDR3 has 12 residues.

In its sample, this clonotype was seen a few times. The germline gene is not matched at one end of the junction; a read error may be the cause. The chain recombines TRBV6-5 with TRBJ1-2; the match to TRBD1 covers 7 bases. The CDR3 has 15 amino acids. The V gene's germline CDR1 is MNHEY and CDR2 SVGAGI. CDR3: CDSSYDGTANYGYTF. The CDR3, as DNA: TGTGACAGCAGTTACGATGGGACAGCGAACTATGGCTACACCTTC.

This clonotype came up a few times. V usage is TRBV6-5 and J usage is TRBJ2-3; D not certain. This CDR3 region has 13 residues. The V gene's germline CDR1 is MNHEY and CDR2 SVGAGI. The V and J ends lost 8 bases and 3 bases respectively, with 12 bases between them. The CDR3 region is CASGWIPTDTQYF. The CDR3 DNA reads as TGTGCCAGCGGTTGGATCCCTACAGATACGCAGTATTTT.

Concerning this clonotype: At one boundary the junction diverges from the germline segment, which might be a read error. The chain combines TRBV4-1 with TRBJ1-2; D perhaps matches TRBD1 (6 bases). The germline CDR1 and CDR2 sequences are MGHRA and YSYEKL. The CDR3 consists of 15 residues. The CDR3 loop reads CASGQTSSGVSGYTF. CDR3 DNA: TGCGCCAGCGGCCAGACCTCTTCAGGGGTCTCTGGCTACACCTTC.

This clonotype was picked up many times. This chain connects TRBV29-1 to TRBJ2-5; possible D gene TRBD1, 6 bases. V was shortened by 8 bases and J by 3 bases, with 13 bases between the two germline ends. Germline V gives CDR1 SQVTM, CDR2 ANQGSEA. This CDR3 is 12 amino acids long. This CDR3 is CSISQGKETQYF. For the CDR3, the DNA is TGCAGCATCTCACAGGGCAAAGAGACCCAGTACTTC.